The 8 T cell receptor beta chains below come from one sample, sequenced in a study of CD8 T cells in Susac syndrome (dated by TCRdb to the late 2010s). The library came from the immunoSEQ multiplex PCR assay. RNA was extracted using the RNeasy kit, and roughly 0.5 to 1 microgram was reverse transcribed with random hexamers. In-frame beta chains were kept once TCRdb had trimmed the public reads at Q25 with fastp and called clones with MiXCR. Each CDR3 protein appears once, grouped with its most common genes and DNA. Within this sample are hundreds of thousands of distinct CDR3 sequences, with roughly 93% of them counted one time only. The top ten constitute around 0.07% of the sample. The source material was CD4+ T cells from PBMCs. These TCRs come from a human donor with multiple sclerosis.

The chain has TRBV20-1 and TRBJ2-1, with 9 bases that match TRBD2. CDR1 is DFQATT, CDR2 SNEGSKA, per germline (reference sequence). V dropped 1 base and J dropped 1; count of bases not matched to a gene: 8. The CDR3 contains 17 residues. This CDR3 is CSARVPREGLSYNEQFF. The CDR3 DNA is TGCAGTGCTAGAGTCCCGCGGGAGGGCCTTTCCTACAATGAGCAGTTCTTC.

Only one count was recorded for this clonotype. This rearrangement joins TRBV29-1 to TRBJ2-3; the D call may be TRBD1 or TRBD2 (6 bases each). CDR3 length equals 15 residues. Looked up from germline, CDR1 is SQVTM and CDR2 is ANQGSEA. The germline V and J ends were trimmed by 2 bases and 4 bases, with 16 bases remaining between them. The CDR3 loop is CSVEKEGEEADTQYF. CDR3 DNA sequence: TGCAGCGTTGAAAAGGAGGGGGAGGAGGCAGATACGCAGTATTTT.

This clonotype was recorded once. The chain links TRBV9 to TRBJ2-1; 12 nucleotides line up with TRBD2. J gave up 0 bases and V 4 bases, and 5 bases lay outside the gene matches. CDR3 size: 17 residues. Germline-derived CDR1 and CDR2 are SGDLS and YYNGEE. The CDR3 bases are TGTGCCAGCAGCTCCACTAGCGGGGGGACCTCCTACAATGAGCAGTTCTTC. Translating gives CASSSTSGGTSYNEQFF. The full variable domain, completed using reference TRBV9 and TRBJ2-1, is DSGVTQTPKHLITATGQRVTLRCSPRSGDLSVYWYQQSLDQGLQFLIQYYNGEERAKGNILERFSAQQFPDLHSELNLSSLELGDSALYFCASSSTSGGTSYNEQFFGPGTRLTVL.

J is TRBJ2-1 and V is TRBV4-1, with D possibly matching TRBD1 (6 bases). Germline assignment: CDR1 MGHRA and CDR2 YSYEKL. CDR3 length: 16 amino acids. The germline V and J ends were trimmed by 1 base and 3 bases, with 13 bases remaining between them. In nucleotides, the CDR3 is TGCGCCAGCAGCCAAGCTGGGGGCAGGGGCTACAATGAGCAGTTCTTC. Its protein product is CASSQAGGRGYNEQFF.

CDR3 in DNA: TGTGCCAGCTCACCGGGGACTGCGCGCTCCTACGAGCAGTACGTC. It translates to CASSPGTARSYEQYV. The chain recombines TRBV18 with TRBJ2-7; tentative D call: TRBD2 (6 bases). Looked up from germline, CDR1 is KGHSH and CDR2 is LQKENI. The CDR3 totals 15 residues. The germline V and J ends were trimmed by 3 bases and 0 bases, with 12 bases remaining between them.

This clonotype was observed a few times. The chain uses TRBV6-5 and TRBJ2-3, with D uncertain. Trimming removed 0 bases from V and 2 bases from J, with 6 bases in between. This CDR3 contains 14 residues. Germline V gene sequence: CDR1 MNHEY, CDR2 SVGAGI. CDR3 sequence: CASSYSQFTDTQYF. The CDR3 DNA reads TGTGCCAGCAGTTACTCGCAATTCACAGATACGCAGTATTTT.

The chain recombines TRBV20-1 with TRBJ2-5; 7 bases are a match to TRBD2. The V gene end was trimmed by 6 bases and the J gene end by 5 bases; junction bases not matched to a gene: 9. The CDR3 is 13 amino acids. Germline-derived CDR1 and CDR2 are DFQATT and SNEGSKA (reference sequence). DNA of the CDR3: TGCAGTGCCGAGCGGGAAGGCTTGGAGACCCAGTACTTC. Translation gives CSAEREGLETQYF.

The V call is TRBV6-2 or TRBV6-3, the J call TRBJ2-7, with 7 bases lining up with TRBD1. V gave up 3 bases and J gave up 4 bases; unmatched junction bases: 6. The CDR3 contains 14 residues. The germline CDR1 and CDR2 sequences are MNHEY and SVGEGT. CDR3 coding DNA: TGTGCCAGCAGTTATCCCGGGACAGAATACGAGCAGTACTTC. Amino acid sequence: CASSYPGTEYEQYF.